Sample share makes the clone carrying this TCR beta chain medium-sized. The CDR3 covers 16 residues. Germline V gives CDR1 DFQATT, CDR2 SNEGSKA (reference sequence). J lost 2 bases, V lost 0 bases, and 6 bases had no gene match. The entry originates in a study of metastatic and nonmetastatic thyroid tumors. Study in general: The comparison covered peripheral blood and tumor or nodule tissue in malignant and benign thyroid patients.

Until they underwent thyroid surgery, no patient had received any treatment. TCRdb re-clonotyped the PCR reads via MiXCR. The sample shows about 24,000 clones, about 21% of them seen only once. This sequence joins TRBV20-1 and TRBJ1-5; TRBD1 agrees at 8 bases. The sample comprised blood. The source of this sequence is a male donor with papillary thyroid cancer or a benign thyroid nodule (not recorded which). Some clones in this sample may be carry-over from other donors' samples. For the CDR3, the DNA is TGCAGTGCTAGAGATTTCTTGGACAGGGGCAATCAGCCCCAGCATTTT. It translates to CSARDFLDRGNQPQHF.